The rows below give T cell receptor beta chains drawn from one sample of a study of identical twins. Via MiXCR, TCRdb re-called the 5' RACE reads, giving one row per CDR3 protein. Found here are 1.5 million to 2 million distinct CDR3 sequences, around a third of them singletons; the top ten hold more than 0.25%. Sequenced sample: cord blood. The receptors shown here come from a newborn girl in good health. CDR3s include the opening cysteine and the closing phenylalanine or tryptophan. A D gene is named only where the DNA matches it firmly. Part of the rows lack a size; the others show once, few, many or a class for expanded clones.

clone_size	d_call	v_call	j_call	cdr3_aa	cdr3_nt
NA	NA	TRBV5-5	TRBJ1-2	CASSPADTPVYYGYTF	TGTGCCAGCAGCCCGGCTGACACCCCGGTGTACTATGGCTACACCTTC
NA	NA	TRBV6-1	TRBJ2-5	CASSPDTSDETQYF	TGTGCCAGCAGTCCAGACACCTCCGACGAGACCCAGTACTTC
NA	NA	TRBV12-3/TRBV12-4	TRBJ1-1	CASRRTRGTEAFF	TGTGCCAGCAGACGGACCCGGGGCACTGAAGCTTTCTTT
NA	NA	TRBV20-1	TRBJ1-5	CSASRGQFSNQPQHF	TGCAGTGCTAGTCGCGGACAGTTTAGCAATCAGCCCCAGCATTTT
NA	TRBD2	TRBV12-3/TRBV12-4	TRBJ2-3	CASSLGFLGGGSTDTQYF	TGTGCCAGCAGTTTGGGGTTTCTTGGGGGAGGGAGCACAGATACGCAGTATTTT
many	NA	TRBV2	TRBJ2-5	CASSELGGETQYF	TGTGCCAGCAGTGAGTTAGGAGGAGAGACCCAGTACTTC
once	NA	TRBV19	TRBJ2-1	CASSDLLNSYNEQFF	TGTGCCAGTAGTGACTTATTAAACTCCTACAATGAGCAGTTCTTC
few	NA	TRBV4-1	TRBJ1-2	CASSQVVRGNYGYTF	TGCGCCAGCAGCCAAGTGGTTAGGGGTAACTATGGCTACACCTTC
NA	NA	TRBV2	TRBJ2-5	CASSERKRERETQYF	TGTGCCAGCAGTGAAAGGAAGAGGGAAAGGGAGACCCAGTACTTC
NA	NA	TRBV27	TRBJ1-5	CASSLSRDDQPQHF	TGTGCCAGCAGTTTGTCACGGGATGATCAGCCCCAGCATTTT
NA	TRBD2	TRBV5-1	TRBJ2-7	CASSLGLAGFPYEQYF	TGCGCCAGCAGCTTGGGACTAGCGGGGTTCCCCTACGAGCAGTACTTC
NA	NA	TRBV30	TRBJ2-5	CAWSVSLSAGETQYF	TGTGCCTGGAGTGTTAGTCTCAGCGCGGGGGAGACCCAGTACTTC
NA	NA	TRBV20-1	TRBJ2-3	CSARDVSADTQYF	TGCAGTGCTAGGGACGTGAGCGCAGATACGCAGTATTTT
NA	NA	TRBV28	TRBJ1-6	CASSSGPLFNSPLHF	TGTGCCAGCTCCTCTGGGCCGCTTTTCAATTCACCCCTCCACTTT
NA	NA	TRBV12-3/TRBV12-4	TRBJ1-1	CASSRILNTEAFF	TGTGCCAGCAGTCGAATTCTGAACACTGAAGCTTTCTTT
NA	NA	TRBV20-1	TRBJ2-7	CSARDLWTASYEQYF	TGCAGTGCTAGAGATCTTTGGACGGCATCCTACGAGCAGTACTTC
NA	TRBD2	TRBV7-2	TRBJ2-1	CASSLGWDAGVNGQFF	TGTGCCAGCAGCTTAGGTTGGGATGCGGGAGTTAATGGGCAGTTCTTC
NA	NA	TRBV7-2	TRBJ2-5	CASSLFSGNTYNEQYF	TGTGCCAGCAGCTTATTCTCTGGAAACACCTACAATGAGCAGTACTTC